These 4 T cell receptor beta chains came from one sample sequenced in a study of OX40 agonist ivuxolimab in advanced cancers. Clones were sequenced by immunoSEQ multiplex PCR, and TCRdb holds only the in-frame ones, with some missing. The sample comprises about 73,000 clones, approximately 89% of which are singletons, and 0.55% to 0.7% rests with the top ten. The sample here was CD4+ or CD8+ T cells sorted from blood, taken in a trial of the OX40 agonist ivuxolimab. Source of these receptors: an adult with an advanced solid tumor such as melanoma, head and neck, liver or kidney cancer.

The chain carries TRBV5-4 and TRBJ1-4; D is uncertain. The germline V gene has CDR1 SGHNT and CDR2 YYREEE (reference sequence). The CDR3 spans 13 residues. The germline V and J ends were trimmed by 0 bases and 6 bases, with 6 bases remaining between them. The CDR3 DNA reads as TGTGCCAGCAGCTTGGGACCCGATGAAAAACTGTTTTTT. This gives the protein CASSLGPDEKLFF.

The V gene is TRBV5-6, the J gene TRBJ1-5, with a tentative D call TRBD1 (5 bases). CDR3 length: 16 residues. The germline V gene has CDR1 SGHDT and CDR2 YYEEEE. The V end was cut by 0 bases, the J end by 2 bases, with 12 bases between. In DNA, the CDR3 is TGTGCCAGCAGCTTGGGGGCAGGGTTCGGCAATCAGCCCCAGCATTTT. Translation gives CASSLGAGFGNQPQHF.

The rearrangement joins TRBV5-1 to TRBJ1-3, with D unresolved. Trimming removed 0 bases from V and 0 bases from J, with 4 bases in between. The CDR3 is 14 residues long. In germline, CDR1 is SGHRS, CDR2 YFSETQ. CDR3 in amino acids: CASSLGSSGNTIYF. Written as DNA, the CDR3 is TGCGCCAGCAGCTTGGGATCCTCTGGAAACACCATATATTTT.

The rearrangement links TRBV6-1 to TRBJ1-5; D remains ambiguous. CDR1 is MNHNS and CDR2 is SASEGT in the germline V gene. V dropped 0 bases and J dropped 3 bases, with 9 bases sitting between them. The CDR3 extends over 15 amino acids. CDR3 nucleotide sequence: TGTGCCAGCAGTGAAGCGCTTGGGTACAATCAGCCCCAGCATTTT. Amino acids: CASSEALGYNQPQHF.